The 16 T cell receptor beta chains below were found in one sample sequenced in a study of regulatory T cells in long-lasting Graves disease. This sample's time point: persistent/refractory GD, antithyroid drugs over 5 years with positive TRAb. The TCR library was made from RNA that had been extracted from PBMCs in TRIzol. Relying on iRepertoire HTBI primers and Arm-PCR of CDR3 regions, the team built TCR beta libraries. TCRdb independently ran MiXCR on the multiplex PCR reads; one entry per CDR3 protein. The sample has hundreds of thousands of distinct CDR3 sequences; 25% to 35% are singletons. The starting material was peripheral blood mononuclear cells (PBMCs), obtained when the disease was refractory, from a patient treated with antithyroid drugs. The receptors were gathered from a female donor with Graves disease.

This chain joins TRBV29-1 and TRBJ1-1; D possibly corresponds to TRBD1 (6 bases). The V gene's germline CDR1 is SQVTM and CDR2 ANQGSEA. The CDR3 totals 15 residues. With 4 bases removed from V and 2 bases from J, the gap between germline ends came to 17 bases. Here the CDR3 DNA reads TGCAGCGTTGTGGGTGATAACAGGGATAACACTGAAGCTTTCTTT. It specifies CSVVGDNRDNTEAFF.

The J gene is TRBJ1-1, the V gene TRBV7-9, with TRBD1 identical over 7 bases. Unmatched junction bases numbered 12, after V lost 3 bases and J lost 5 bases. Per the germline V gene, CDR1 is SEHNR and CDR2 is FQNEAQ (reference sequence). The CDR3 runs 16 residues. The CDR3 DNA is TGTGCCAGCAGCTTGACAGGGCCCGGAGGGGGAACTGAAGCTTTCTTT. Its protein is CASSLTGPGGGTEAFF.

This clonotype was detected many times. The chain couples TRBV6-1 to TRBJ1-2; the D gene is possibly TRBD1 (5 bases). Germline CDR1 and CDR2: MNHNS and SASEGT. CDR3 length equals 13 residues. V was clipped by 4 bases and J by 11 bases, with 17 bases between them. For the CDR3, the DNA is TGTGCCAGCAGTGTTCACCGGGAGGGGTATTACACCTTC. Amino acid sequence: CASSVHREGYYTF.

This clonotype occurred a few times. The gene calls are TRBV2 and TRBJ1-1; TRBD1 matches 7 bases. Trimming took 6 bases from V and 0 from J; bases not matched to a gene: 4. CDR1 is SNHLY and CDR2 is FYNNEI in the germline V gene. This CDR3 is built from 14 residues. The CDR3 DNA is TGTGCCAGCAGGGGGGACAGACTGAACACTGAAGCTTTCTTT. This translates into CASRGDRLNTEAFF.

The chain uses TRBV7-2 and TRBJ2-7; 8 bases are shared with TRBD2. CDR1 and CDR2 from the germline V gene are SGHTA and FQGNSA. Trimming removed 3 bases from V and 0 bases from J; junction bases left unmatched: 7. This CDR3 is 16 amino acids long. The CDR3 DNA is TGTGCCAGCAGCTTCGGAACTAGCGGCTTCTCCTACGAGCAGTACTTC. Translating gives CASSFGTSGFSYEQYF.

This clonotype has only a few counts. CDR3 coding DNA: TGTGCCAGCAGTACGGACAGGGCTAGCACAGATACGCAGTATTTT. This sequence encodes CASSTDRASTDTQYF. The J gene is TRBJ2-3, the V gene TRBV12-3 or TRBV12-4; 8 bases map to TRBD1. V was pared by 5 bases and J by 0 bases, with 4 bases of the junction left unmatched. The CDR3 is made up of 15 amino acids.

This clonotype was counted between two and nine times. The chain combines TRBV20-1 with TRBJ1-1; the D is unclear. V lost 2 bases to trimming and J lost 4 bases, with 20 bases between them. Germline CDR1 is DFQATT and CDR2 is SNEGSKA (reference sequence). The length of the CDR3 is 16 residues. The CDR3 loop reads CSARPLHQARPTEAFF. In nucleotides, the CDR3 is TGCAGTGCTAGACCTCTCCACCAAGCTCGGCCCACTGAAGCTTTCTTT.

The table lists this clonotype with many counts. V usage is TRBV28 and J usage is TRBJ1-2; 12 positions agree with TRBD1. J was trimmed by 2 bases and V by 4 bases; bases with no gene match: 5. Germline lookup yields CDR1 MDHEN and CDR2 SYDVKM. CDR3 size: 16 residues. This CDR3 reads CASSSRDRGRNYGYTF. DNA for the CDR3: TGTGCCAGCAGTTCCCGGGACAGGGGGCGCAACTATGGCTACACCTTC.

For this clonotype: Given the absence of the conserved phenylalanine or tryptophan at the CDR3 end, a read error is likely. V is TRBV3-1 and J is TRBJ1-1, with 7 positions matching TRBD1. The CDR3 is made up of 12 amino acids. Losses at the gene ends were 4 bases for V and 8 bases for J; bases not matched to a gene: 4. Germline-derived CDR1 and CDR2 are LGHDT and YNNKEL (reference sequence). This CDR3 reads CASSLSGQEAFS. CDR3 in DNA: TGTGCCAGCAGCCTGTCGGGACAGGAAGCTTTCTCT.

The chain recombines TRBV27 with TRBJ2-6; D may be TRBD2 (6 bases). Germline loops: CDR1 MNHEY, CDR2 SMNVEV (reference sequence). V gave up 5 bases and J gave up 0 bases, with 17 bases separating them. The CDR3 spans 18 residues. The DNA for the CDR3 is TGTGCCAGCAGTCGCTGCCCTCGGGGGAGCTCTGGGGCCAACGTCCTGACTTTC. As protein: CASSRCPRGSSGANVLTF.

This clonotype was counted only a few times. The gene calls are TRBV27 and TRBJ2-2; the D is unclear. Trimming cost V 8 bases and J 7 bases, with 8 bases left between them. The CDR3 extends over 11 amino acids. CDR1 MNHEY and CDR2 SMNVEV come from the germline V gene (reference sequence). Here the CDR3 DNA reads TGTGCCAGCGGTAATGGCGGGGAGCTGTTTTTT. It encodes CASGNGGELFF.

This chain connects TRBV6-1 to TRBJ1-1, with a weak D call TRBD1 (6 bases). Trimming stripped 7 bases from V and 7 bases from J, with 19 bases between. Looked up from germline, CDR1 is MNHNS and CDR2 is SASEGT. The CDR3 contains 14 residues. CDR3 nucleotides: TGTGCCAGCACCCCTGCAATGGGGGCGGGTGAAGCTTTCTTT. Protein product: CASTPAMGAGEAFF.

In this sample, this clonotype turned up a few times. The rearrangement joins TRBV4-1 to TRBJ2-5; TRBD2 agrees at 9 bases. Germline V lookup: CDR1 MGHRA, CDR2 YSYEKL. This CDR3 is 18 amino acids long. V shed 3 bases, J shed 2 bases, and the junction held 13 bases outside the gene matches. CDR3 amino acids: CASSHRGGRAGTQETQYF. The CDR3 bases are TGCGCCAGCAGCCACCGTGGCGGGAGGGCCGGTACTCAAGAGACCCAGTACTTC.

This clonotype was seen a handful of times. The chain uses TRBV11-2 and TRBJ2-5; no firm D call. The length of the CDR3 is 13 residues. The germline CDR1 and CDR2 sequences are SGHAT and FQNNGV. Trimming removed 5 bases from V and 4 bases from J, with 11 bases in between. Here the CDR3 reads CASSVDSVETQYF. CDR3 bases: TGTGCCAGCAGCGTGGATTCGGTAGAGACCCAGTACTTC.

This clonotype was recorded a few times. This chain joins TRBV20-1 and TRBJ2-7; 11 bases line up with TRBD2. Germline CDR1 DFQATT, CDR2 SNEGSKA (reference sequence). The CDR3 covers 14 residues. V trimming: 6 bases; J trimming: 2 bases; junction bases outside the gene matches: 6. For the CDR3, the DNA is TGCAGTGCCCACGTAGCGGGAGGGACCTACGAGCAGTACTTC. Its protein is CSAHVAGGTYEQYF.

The table lists this clonotype with a few counts. The gene calls are TRBV20-1 and TRBJ2-1; 12 nucleotides line up with TRBD2. J lost 2 bases, V lost 6 bases, and 5 bases had no gene match. Germline V gene sequence: CDR1 DFQATT, CDR2 SNEGSKA (reference sequence). This CDR3 has 15 residues. Here the CDR3 reads CSARTSGNPYNEQFF. The DNA for the CDR3 is TGCAGTGCCAGGACTAGCGGGAACCCCTACAATGAGCAGTTCTTC.